The clone carrying this TCR beta chain was seen at least ten times. The target antigen is unknown. The source of the sample is a study of identical twins. General study results and limits: Excess twin sharing in beta out-of-frame sequences was weaker.

cDNA carried unique molecular identifiers, and a universal primer site was added by template switching. TCRdb used MiXCR to reprocess the 5' RACE reads, holding one entry per CDR3 protein. This table has 500,000 to 700,000 distinct CDR3 sequences, roughly 7.1% appearing once. CDR1 is SGHKS and CDR2 is YYEKEE in the germline V gene (reference sequence). The length of the CDR3 is 14 residues. V was shortened by 2 bases and J by 2 bases, with 8 bases between the two germline ends. The sample was also linked to a second study, of yellow fever vaccine responses in identical twins. As that study records: Among the twins, the vaccine T cell response reportedly seemed partly convergent and partly personalized.

The sample was PBMCs. The chain uses TRBV5-5 and TRBJ1-5; D is uncertain. The clonotype was recovered from a woman between 18 and 30 years old in good health. DNA for the CDR3: TGTGCCAGCAGCTTAGGCAGTCGCAATCAGCCCCAGCATTTT. Protein sequence: CASSLGSRNQPQHF.